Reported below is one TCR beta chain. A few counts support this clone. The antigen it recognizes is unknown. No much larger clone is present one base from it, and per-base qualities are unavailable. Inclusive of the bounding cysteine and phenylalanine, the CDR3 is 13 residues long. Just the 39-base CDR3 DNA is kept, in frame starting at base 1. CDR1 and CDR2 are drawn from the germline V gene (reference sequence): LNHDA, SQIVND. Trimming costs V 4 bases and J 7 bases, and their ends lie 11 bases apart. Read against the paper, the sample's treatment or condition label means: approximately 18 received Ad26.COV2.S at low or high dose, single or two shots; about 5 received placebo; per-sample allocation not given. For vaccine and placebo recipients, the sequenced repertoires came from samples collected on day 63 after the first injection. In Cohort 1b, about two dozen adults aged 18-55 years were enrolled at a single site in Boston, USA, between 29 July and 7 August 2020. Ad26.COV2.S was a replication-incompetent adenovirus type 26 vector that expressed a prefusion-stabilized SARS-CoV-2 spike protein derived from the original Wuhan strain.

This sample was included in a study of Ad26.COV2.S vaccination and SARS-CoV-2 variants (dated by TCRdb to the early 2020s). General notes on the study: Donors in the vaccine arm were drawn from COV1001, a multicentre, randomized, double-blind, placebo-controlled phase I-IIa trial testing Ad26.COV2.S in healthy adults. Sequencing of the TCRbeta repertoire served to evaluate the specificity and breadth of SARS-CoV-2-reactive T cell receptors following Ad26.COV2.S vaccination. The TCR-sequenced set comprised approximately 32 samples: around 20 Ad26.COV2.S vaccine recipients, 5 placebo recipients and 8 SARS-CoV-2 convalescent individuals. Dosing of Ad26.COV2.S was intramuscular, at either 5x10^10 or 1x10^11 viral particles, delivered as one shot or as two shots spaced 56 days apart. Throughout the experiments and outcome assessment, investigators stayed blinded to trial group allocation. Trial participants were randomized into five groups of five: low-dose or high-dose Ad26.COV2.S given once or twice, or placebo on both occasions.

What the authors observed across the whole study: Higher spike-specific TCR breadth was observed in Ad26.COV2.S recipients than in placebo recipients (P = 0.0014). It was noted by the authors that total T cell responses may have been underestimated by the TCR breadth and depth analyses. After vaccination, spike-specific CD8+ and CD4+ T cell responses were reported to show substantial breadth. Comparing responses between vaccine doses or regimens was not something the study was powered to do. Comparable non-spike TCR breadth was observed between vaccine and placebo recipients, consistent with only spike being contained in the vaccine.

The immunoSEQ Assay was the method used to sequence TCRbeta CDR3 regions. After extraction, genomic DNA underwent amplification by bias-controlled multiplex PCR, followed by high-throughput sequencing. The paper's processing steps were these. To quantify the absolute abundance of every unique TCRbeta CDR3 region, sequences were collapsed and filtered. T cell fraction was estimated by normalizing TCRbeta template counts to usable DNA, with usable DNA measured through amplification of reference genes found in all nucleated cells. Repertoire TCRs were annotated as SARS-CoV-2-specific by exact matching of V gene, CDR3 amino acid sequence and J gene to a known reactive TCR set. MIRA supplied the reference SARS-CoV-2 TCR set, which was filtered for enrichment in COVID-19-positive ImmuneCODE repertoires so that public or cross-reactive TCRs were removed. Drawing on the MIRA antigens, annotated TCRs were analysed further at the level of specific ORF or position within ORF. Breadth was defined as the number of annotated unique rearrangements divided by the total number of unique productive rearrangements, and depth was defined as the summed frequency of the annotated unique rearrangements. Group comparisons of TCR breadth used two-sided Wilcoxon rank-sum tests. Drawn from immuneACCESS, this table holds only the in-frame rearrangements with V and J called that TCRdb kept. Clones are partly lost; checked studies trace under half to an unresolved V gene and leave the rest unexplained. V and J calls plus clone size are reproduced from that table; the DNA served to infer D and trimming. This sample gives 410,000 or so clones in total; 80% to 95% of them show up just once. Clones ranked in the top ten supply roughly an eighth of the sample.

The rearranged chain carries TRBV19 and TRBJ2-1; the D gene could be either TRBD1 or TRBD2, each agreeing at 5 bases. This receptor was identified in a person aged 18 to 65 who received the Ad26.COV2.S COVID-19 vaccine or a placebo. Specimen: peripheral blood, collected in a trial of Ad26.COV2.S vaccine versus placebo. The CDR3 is CASSKGPPNEQFF. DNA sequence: TGTGCCAGTAGTAAGGGACCACCTAATGAGCAGTTCTTC.